This T cell receptor beta chain was identified during a study of cytomegalovirus exposure and HLA in healthy donors. Findings and limits, study-wide: Owing to their indistinguishability, certain V segments, notably TRBV6-2 and TRBV6-3, were excluded.

Comment on this clone: Its specificity is unknown.

Primers for the PCR totalled 60 Vbeta and 13 Jbeta. The table came from immunoSEQ multiplex PCR; TCRdb's copy has only in-frame clones and leaves some out. Among about 100,000 clones, approximately 72% were seen once, and the ten largest hold approximately 6.4%. Germline trimming cut 0 bases from V and 8 bases from J; bases unmatched to any gene: 13. Germline CDR1 and CDR2: SGHAT and FQNNGV. CDR3 length equals 17 residues. The sequenced material came from PBMCs. The sequence derives from a man between 35 and 55 years old in good health and CMV-seropositive. The chain is built from TRBV11-2 and TRBJ1-2; 9 positions match TRBD1. The CDR3 sequence: CASSLELGGTGLRGYTF. CDR3 sequence (DNA): TGTGCCAGCAGCTTAGAACTCGGGGGGACAGGGTTGCGGGGCTACACCTTC.